What follows are 28 T cell receptor beta chains derived from one specimen sequenced in a study of CD8 T cells in ankylosing spondylitis. TCRdb re-called the 5' RACE reads through MiXCR, storing one row per CDR3 protein. The sample records 270,000 or so distinct CDR3 sequences, under 20% being singletons. Sequencing input: blood, either unsorted or a sorted T cell fraction (not recorded which). These receptors all stem from a male donor with ankylosing spondylitis or in good health (not recorded which).

This chain connects TRBV7-9 to TRBJ2-7; D not certain. The CDR3 contains 13 residues. Between the trimmed V and J ends, which lost 2 bases and 5 bases, there was a span of 10 bases. Germline lookup yields CDR1 SEHNR and CDR2 FQNEAQ (reference sequence). The CDR3 region is CASSLSLRDEQYF. In nucleotides, the CDR3 is TGTGCCAGCAGCTTATCCCTAAGGGACGAGCAGTACTTC.

CDR3 in amino acids: CSVEAEGFGYEQYF. CDR3 DNA: TGCAGCGTTGAAGCGGAGGGTTTTGGCTACGAGCAGTACTTC. The chain uses TRBV29-1 and TRBJ2-7, with a weak D call TRBD2 (6 bases). The V end was cut by 1 base, the J end by 3 bases, with 13 bases between. The CDR3 consists of 14 residues. Germline-derived CDR1 and CDR2 are SQVTM and ANQGSEA.

J is TRBJ2-7 and V is TRBV7-9; D unresolved. CDR1 is SEHNR and CDR2 is FQNEAQ in the germline V gene (reference sequence). V was trimmed by 1 base and J by 3 bases, leaving 16 bases between them. The CDR3 is made up of 16 amino acids. The CDR3 protein is CASSLVEKAVNYEQYF. CDR3 nucleotides: TGTGCCAGCAGCTTAGTTGAGAAGGCCGTAAACTACGAGCAGTACTTC.

This clonotype was observed a few times. V and J are TRBV5-1 and TRBJ2-5; the D gene is possibly TRBD2 (5 bases). Trimming stripped 4 bases from V and 5 bases from J, with 12 bases between. Germline lookup yields CDR1 SGHRS and CDR2 YFSETQ. There are 13 residues in the CDR3. CDR3 protein: CASSLVSGETQYF. The CDR3 DNA sequence: TGCGCCAGCAGCCTGGTGTCGGGGGAGACCCAGTACTTC. Using reference TRBV5-1 and TRBJ2-5 for the parts outside the CDR3, the full variable domain is KAGVTQTPRYLIKTRGQQVTLSCSPISGHRSVSWYQQTPGQGLQFLFEYFSETQRNKGNFPGRFSGRQFSNSRSEMNVSTLELGDSALYLCASSLVSGETQYFGPGTRLLVL.

The chain carries TRBV20-1 and TRBJ2-3; D is perhaps TRBD2 (5 bases). The CDR3 length is 11 residues. Trimming removed 5 bases from V and 6 bases from J, with 9 bases in between. The V gene's germline CDR1 is DFQATT and CDR2 SNEGSKA (reference sequence). DNA for the CDR3: TGCAGTGCTTGGACGGGGGATACGCAGTATTTT. Its translation is CSAWTGDTQYF.

The chain has TRBV3-1 and TRBJ2-5; TRBD2 aligns across 7 bases. Germline values: CDR1 LGHDT, CDR2 YNNKEL (reference sequence). J gave up 4 bases and V 4 bases, and 9 bases lay outside the gene matches. CDR3 length: 15 residues. The CDR3 nucleotides are TGTGCCAGCAGCCCGGAGGGCGGGAGTAGAGAGACCCAGTACTTC. Encoded protein: CASSPEGGSRETQYF.

The V gene is TRBV4-1, the J gene TRBJ1-1; D is ambiguous. CDR3 length equals 15 residues. Trimming left V 4 bases short and J 1 base short, with 13 bases between. CDR1 is MGHRA and CDR2 is YSYEKL in the germline V gene. DNA of the CDR3: TGCGCCAGCAGCCTATCGCTGCAGGAGAACACTGAAGCTTTCTTT. Protein product: CASSLSLQENTEAFF.

This sequence joins TRBV20-1 and TRBJ2-3; D ambiguous. The germline gives CDR1 DFQATT, CDR2 SNEGSKA (reference sequence). Deletions cut 2 bases from V and 3 bases from J, with 0 bases between. The CDR3 contains 10 residues. The CDR3 here is CSARTDTQYF. The CDR3 coding sequence is TGCAGTGCTAGAACAGATACGCAGTATTTT.

This clonotype showed up just a few times. The chain carries TRBV5-1 and TRBJ2-1, with D tentatively TRBD2 (6 bases). Germline-derived CDR1 and CDR2 are SGHRS and YFSETQ. With 4 bases removed from V and 4 bases from J, the gap between germline ends came to 12 bases. CDR3 size: 14 residues. The DNA of the CDR3 is TGCGCCAGCAGCCCGCTGGAGGGTTACAATGAGCAGTTCTTC. Its protein is CASSPLEGYNEQFF. The full variable domain, rest sourced from reference TRBV5-1 and TRBJ2-1, is KAGVTQTPRYLIKTRGQQVTLSCSPISGHRSVSWYQQTPGQGLQFLFEYFSETQRNKGNFPGRFSGRQFSNSRSEMNVSTLELGDSALYLCASSPLEGYNEQFFGPGTRLTVL.

The chain couples TRBV2 to TRBJ2-7, with no clear D. CDR1 and CDR2 (germline): SNHLY, FYNNEI. There are 14 residues in the CDR3. V lost 1 base and J lost 5, with 12 bases in between. The CDR3 DNA reads TGTGCCAGCAGTGAAGTCTCTGGCGGAGACGAGCAGTACTTC. Translated: CASSEVSGGDEQYF.

This clonotype was seen ten or more times. This sequence joins TRBV5-1 and TRBJ2-7; D is perhaps TRBD2 (6 bases). CDR1 SGHRS and CDR2 YFSETQ come from the germline V gene. This CDR3 has 16 amino acids. V lost 0 bases and J lost 0, with 13 bases in between. In nucleotides, the CDR3 is TGCGCCAGCAGCTTGGAACTAGCCGATAGCTCCTACGAGCAGTACTTC. This encodes CASSLELADSSYEQYF.

The J gene is TRBJ2-7, the V gene TRBV7-9; D might be TRBD1 (6 bases). With 8 bases removed from V and 3 bases from J, the gap between germline ends came to 17 bases. Germline V CDR1 and CDR2: SEHNR, FQNEAQ (reference sequence). The CDR3 has 14 amino acids. The CDR3 reads CASGKNREHYEQYF. The CDR3 nucleotides read TGTGCCAGCGGCAAAAACAGGGAACACTACGAGCAGTACTTC.

The table lists this clonotype with many counts. The chain couples TRBV20-1 to TRBJ2-7, with TRBD2 identical over 9 bases. Germline assignment: CDR1 DFQATT and CDR2 SNEGSKA (reference sequence). The CDR3 length is 16 residues. V trimming: 4 bases; J trimming: 2 bases; junction bases outside the gene matches: 12. DNA for the CDR3: TGCAGTGCTACCAGCTCTCTAGCGGGGCCCGCCTACGAGCAGTACTTC. Protein: CSATSSLAGPAYEQYF.

The chain is built from TRBV6-6 and TRBJ1-3; TRBD1 aligns across 8 bases. The length of the CDR3 is 13 residues. CDR1 and CDR2 from the germline V gene are MNHNY and SVGAGI (reference sequence). V dropped 11 bases and J dropped 0; count of bases not matched to a gene: 3. The CDR3 coding sequence is TGTGCCGGTGGACAGGGCTCTGGAAACACCATATATTTT. Translated, it gives CAGGQGSGNTIYF.

This clonotype was seen a few times. V is TRBV12-3 or TRBV12-4 and J is TRBJ2-7; the match to TRBD1 covers 10 bases. The length of the CDR3 is 15 residues. V lost 4 bases and J lost 1; bases outside the gene matches: 4. The CDR3 protein is CASSSTGGESYEQYF. CDR3 nucleotides: TGTGCCAGCAGTTCGACAGGGGGCGAATCCTACGAGCAGTACTTC.

The chain is built from TRBV5-6 and TRBJ2-2; D is undetermined. CDR1 and CDR2 (germline): SGHDT, YYEEEE. The CDR3 loop spans 16 amino acids. Deletions cut 4 bases from V and 0 bases from J, with 13 bases between. CDR3 nucleotides: TGTGCCAGCAGCCAAACCGTGGCGACGAACACCGGGGAGCTGTTTTTT. Translation gives CASSQTVATNTGELFF.

The rearrangement uses TRBV29-1 and TRBJ2-7; TRBD2 might be the D (5 bases). The V end was cut by 4 bases, the J end by 4 bases, with 14 bases between. The germline V gene has CDR1 SQVTM and CDR2 ANQGSEA. There are 13 residues in the CDR3. DNA of the CDR3: TGCAGCGTTGTGTCAGCGGACGGATACGAGCAGTACTTC. Its translation: CSVVSADGYEQYF.

This clonotype came up many times. The rearrangement links TRBV7-3 to TRBJ1-1, with unresolved D. CDR1 SGHTA and CDR2 FQGTGA come from the germline V gene. V shed 1 base and J shed 3 bases, with 6 bases lying between them. The CDR3 sequence is 13 residues long. The CDR3 protein is CASSLSLYTEAFF. For the CDR3, the DNA is TGTGCCAGCAGCTTAAGTCTGTACACTGAAGCTTTCTTT. The full variable domain, completed using reference TRBV7-3 and TRBJ1-1, is GAGVSQTPSNKVTEKGKYVELRCDPISGHTALYWYRQSLGQGPEFLIYFQGTGAADDSGLPNDRFFAVRPEGSVSTLKIQRTERGDSAVYLCASSLSLYTEAFFGQGTRLTVV.

This clonotype was recorded a few times. The rearrangement uses TRBV10-3 and TRBJ1-4; maybe TRBD1 (6 bases). Germline lookup yields CDR1 ENHRY and CDR2 SYGVKD. The CDR3 is 15 amino acids. Trimming pared 0 bases from V and 8 bases from J, leaving 13 bases between. Here the CDR3 reads CAISESGGMGEKLFF. The CDR3 nucleotides read TGTGCCATCAGTGAGTCTGGGGGCATGGGAGAAAAACTGTTTTTT.

The chain links TRBV27 to TRBJ2-1; 9 bases align to TRBD2. V lost 0 bases, J lost 4 bases, and 1 base stayed unmatched. Looked up from germline, CDR1 is MNHEY and CDR2 is SMNVEV (reference sequence). CDR3 length equals 15 residues. As DNA, the CDR3 is TGTGCCAGCAGTTTATCTCTAGCGGGGTACAATGAGCAGTTCTTC. This translates into CASSLSLAGYNEQFF.

This clonotype was observed many times. The J gene is TRBJ2-1, the V gene TRBV7-9; 12 nucleotides line up with TRBD2. Germline V gives CDR1 SEHNR, CDR2 FQNEAQ (reference sequence). The length of the CDR3 is 16 residues. V lost 1 base to trimming and J lost 4 bases; unmatched junction nucleotides: 2. CDR3 in DNA: TGTGCCAGCAGCTTAGGGACTAGCGGGACTTACAATGAGCAGTTCTTC. It is translated as CASSLGTSGTYNEQFF.

This clonotype was counted a few times. This chain links TRBV21-1 with TRBJ2-3; the tabulated D call, TRBD2, remains unverified against the DNA. TRBV21-1 is described as a pseudogene. This CDR3 has 18 amino acids. The CDR3 sequence: CASSKAPRSSGNTDTQYF. The CDR3 DNA follows: TGTGCCAGCAGCAAAGCCCCTCGGTCTAGCGGGAACACAGATACGCAGTATTTT.

This clonotype was seen ten or more times. The chain recombines TRBV9 with TRBJ2-1; 9 nucleotides align to TRBD2. This CDR3 is built from 16 residues. Trimming took 1 base from V and 8 from J; bases not matched to a gene: 10. CDR1 SGDLS and CDR2 YYNGEE come from the germline V gene. The CDR3 DNA sequence: TGTGCCAGCAGCGTACAGGGAGCGGGAGGTAAGGATGAGCAGTTCTTC. Translated, it gives CASSVQGAGGKDEQFF.

As regards this clonotype: This may arise from a read error, as a much more abundant clone is one base away. The rearrangement uses TRBV5-6 and TRBJ2-7; a weak D match, TRBD2 (6 bases). The germline V gene has CDR1 SGHDT and CDR2 YYEEEE. The CDR3 extends over 14 amino acids. Trimming stripped 0 bases from V and 0 bases from J, with 7 bases between. For the CDR3, the DNA is TGTGCCAGCAGCTTGGGCGGGATCTCCTACGAGCAGTACTTC. This translates into CASSLGGISYEQYF.

This clonotype has at least ten counts. V gene TRBV7-3 combines with J gene TRBJ2-3; D is possibly TRBD2 (6 bases). The germline V gene encodes CDR1 SGHTA and CDR2 FQGTGA. Trimming took 6 bases from V and 2 from J, leaving 9 bases between them. The CDR3 runs to 13 residues. The CDR3 bases are TGTGCCAGCAGGGGAGGAGCCACAGATACGCAGTATTTT. It is translated as CASRGGATDTQYF.

This clonotype was detected only a few times. V is TRBV4-1 and J is TRBJ1-2, with D unresolved. Trimming removed 8 bases at V and 5 bases at J, with 12 bases between. CDR3 length equals 12 residues. Germline V lookup: CDR1 MGHRA, CDR2 YSYEKL. The CDR3 sequence: CASSSTGYGYTF. In DNA form, the CDR3 reads TGCGCCAGCTCTTCTACTGGGTATGGCTACACCTTC.

The genes are TRBV4-2 and TRBJ2-2, with 12 nucleotides matching TRBD2. Looked up from germline, CDR1 is LGHNA and CDR2 is YNFKEQ. The CDR3 spans 19 residues. Trimming removed 4 bases from V and 7 bases from J; junction bases left unmatched: 16. The DNA of the CDR3 is TGTGCCAGCAGCCCAGTGGGTCCTAGCGGGAGGGCCGCCGGCGGGGAGCTGTTTTTT. Translation gives CASSPVGPSGRAAGGELFF.

This clonotype was observed a few times. The CDR3 nucleotides read TGTGCCACCAGCAGAGATGGGGCTAGCCCTACCTACGAGCAGTACTTC. This encodes CATSRDGASPTYEQYF. The genes are TRBV15 and TRBJ2-7; D is possibly TRBD1 or TRBD2 (5 bases each). Germline V gene sequence: CDR1 LNHNV, CDR2 YYDKDF (reference sequence). V lost 0 bases, J lost 2 bases, and 14 bases lay in between. CDR3 length equals 16 residues.